The 24 T cell receptor beta chains below were found in one sample sequenced in a study of immune evolution from preneoplasia to lung adenocarcinoma. Sequencing was performed with immunoSEQ multiplex PCR; in TCRdb, only in-frame clones are kept and a portion is missing. The top ten clones hold around 6.1% of a sample with tens of thousands of clones, 60% to 75% of them seen once. The sequenced sample consisted of FFPE invasive lung adenocarcinoma tissue. The origin of the receptors is a person in their sixties with lung adenocarcinoma.

The chain couples TRBV2 to TRBJ2-7, with 7 positions matching TRBD1. Germline CDR1 and CDR2: SNHLY and FYNNEI. J gave up 6 bases and V 6 bases, and 8 bases lay outside the gene matches. The CDR3 is 13 residues long. The CDR3 nucleotides are TGTGCCAGCAGGCGACAGGGCGGTAGCGAGCAGTACTTC. It is translated as CASRRQGGSEQYF. The entire variable domain, with the rest obtained from reference TRBV2 and TRBJ2-7, is as follows: EPEVTQTPSHQVTQMGQEVILRCVPISNHLYFYWYRQILGQKVEFLVSFYNNEISEKSEIFDDQFSVERPDGSNFTLKIRSTKLEDSAMYFCASRRQGGSEQYFGPGTRLTVT.

Details on this clone: One end of the junction is discordant with germline, which a read error may explain. The gene calls are TRBV5-1 and TRBJ1-2; no reliable D call. The CDR3 is made up of 15 amino acids. Germline loops: CDR1 SGHRS, CDR2 YFSETQ. In DNA form, the CDR3 reads TGCGCCAGTAGCTCCCGGACGGAAGCTAACTATGGCTACACCTTC. Protein product: CASSSRTEANYGYTF.

CDR3 sequence: CASTDRGRIRDGYTF. CDR3 coding DNA: TGTGCCAGTACTGACAGGGGGCGCATTAGGGATGGCTACACCTTC. The rearrangement links TRBV19 to TRBJ1-2; TRBD1 matches at 10 bases. The V gene's germline CDR1 is LNHDA and CDR2 SQIVND (reference sequence). The CDR3 is 15 amino acids. J was trimmed by 6 bases and V by 7 bases; bases with no gene match: 11.

V is TRBV28 and J is TRBJ2-6; the match to TRBD1 covers 7 bases. Germline values: CDR1 MDHEN, CDR2 SYDVKM. CDR3 length equals 15 residues. Trimming cost V 7 bases and J 4 bases; bases outside gene matches: 7. CDR3 bases: TGTGCCAGCACCTTAACAGGGGTAGGGGCCAACGTCCTGACTTTC. Amino acids: CASTLTGVGANVLTF. The variable domain in full, with the rest retrieved from reference TRBV28 and TRBJ2-6, is DVKVTQSSRYLVKRTGEKVFLECVQDMDHENMFWYRQDPGLGLRLIYFSYDVKMKEKGDIPEGYSVSREKKERFSLILESASTNQTSMYLCASTLTGVGANVLTFGAGSRLTVL.

The chain carries TRBV18 and TRBJ1-2, with 9 bases identical to TRBD1. The length of the CDR3 is 15 residues. CDR1 and CDR2 (germline): KGHSH, LQKENI. J lost 2 bases, V lost 3 bases, and 4 bases had no gene match. The CDR3 DNA is TGTGCCAGCTCACCCGGGACAGGGACGAACTATGGCTACACCTTC. This gives the protein CASSPGTGTNYGYTF. The full variable domain, its missing parts supplied by reference TRBV18 and TRBJ1-2, is NAGVMQNPRHLVRRRGQEARLRCSPMKGHSHVYWYRQLPEEGLKFMVYLQKENIIDESGMPKERFSAEFPKEGPSILRIQQVVRGDSAAYFCASSPGTGTNYGYTFGSGTRLTVV.

This clone was detected only once. The genes are TRBV2 and TRBJ1-5, with TRBD1 as a possible D gene (5 bases). Germline CDR1 reads SNHLY; CDR2 reads FYNNEI. This CDR3 comprises 15 residues. Trimming removed 1 base from V and 4 bases from J, with 11 bases in between. In DNA, the CDR3 is TGTGCCAGCAGTGAAGGAGGGGCGAGGAATCAGCCCCAGCATTTT. As protein: CASSEGGARNQPQHF.

CDR3: CASSPLSNIAEQFF. DNA for the CDR3: TGTGCCAGCTCACCCTTGTCGAATATAGCTGAGCAGTTCTTC. This chain joins TRBV18 and TRBJ2-1; no reliable D call. Germline V gives CDR1 KGHSH, CDR2 LQKENI. V was pared by 3 bases and J by 9 bases, with 15 bases between. This CDR3 comprises 14 residues.

This chain connects TRBV9 to TRBJ1-2, with D maybe TRBD1 (5 bases). V shed 2 bases and J shed 5 bases, with 13 bases lying between them. The CDR3 totals 14 residues. CDR1 and CDR2 from the germline V gene are SGDLS and YYNGEE. The DNA for the CDR3 is TGTGCCAGCAGCGTGACGGGGGGGAATTATGGCTACACCTTC. It yields the protein CASSVTGGNYGYTF.

This chain links TRBV2 with TRBJ2-1; D is possibly TRBD1 (6 bases). The germline V gene has CDR1 SNHLY and CDR2 FYNNEI. The CDR3 length is 13 residues. V shed 5 bases and J shed 6 bases, with 11 bases lying between them. The CDR3 region has the DNA TGTGCCAGCAGTCCCGGGACATTCAATGAGCAGTTCTTC. It encodes CASSPGTFNEQFF.

This chain connects TRBV6-5 to TRBJ1-1; a possible D gene is TRBD1 (5 bases). CDR1 is MNHEY, CDR2 SVGAGI, per germline. The CDR3 has 16 amino acids. The V gene lost 1 base and the J gene lost 5 bases, with 17 bases spanning the gap. The CDR3: CASSYYPPPGLTEAFF. CDR3 in DNA: TGTGCCAGCAGTTACTACCCCCCGCCAGGGTTAACTGAAGCTTTCTTT.

This chain's CDR3 is CASSFLKSTDTQYF. The CDR3 nucleotides read TGCGCCAGCAGCTTTCTGAAAAGCACAGATACGCAGTATTTT. This sequence joins TRBV5-1 and TRBJ2-3; D is ambiguous. V was trimmed by 2 bases and J by 0 bases, leaving 7 bases between them. The CDR3 loop spans 14 amino acids. Germline V gene sequence: CDR1 SGHRS, CDR2 YFSETQ.

The chain combines TRBV19 with TRBJ2-4, with TRBD1 as a possible D gene (5 bases). This CDR3 is built from 14 residues. Germline CDR1 reads LNHDA; CDR2 reads SQIVND (reference sequence). The V end was cut by 5 bases, the J end by 5 bases, with 13 bases between. The CDR3 protein is CASSGRTLENIQYF. The CDR3 nucleotides read TGTGCCAGTAGTGGTAGGACATTGGAAAACATTCAGTACTTC. Based on the CDR3 plus reference TRBV19 and TRBJ2-4, the full variable domain is DGGITQSPKYLFRKEGQNVTLSCEQNLNHDAMYWYRQDPGQGLRLIYYSQIVNDFQKGDIAEGYSVSREKKESFPLTVTSAQKNPTAFYLCASSGRTLENIQYFGAGTRLSVL.

This chain uses TRBV21-1 with TRBJ2-7. TRBV21-1 is a listed pseudogene. CDR3 length equals 15 residues. The CDR3 region has the DNA TGTGCCAGCAGCAACGCCGGGGGCGAGGCCTACGAGCAGTACTTC. Its protein is CASSNAGGEAYEQYF.

V gene TRBV19 combines with J gene TRBJ2-3; the match to TRBD1 covers 11 bases. The CDR3 covers 15 residues. Germline V lookup: CDR1 LNHDA, CDR2 SQIVND (reference sequence). V shed 8 bases, J shed 4 bases, and the junction held 8 bases outside the gene matches. The CDR3 DNA sequence: TGTGCCAGTGGCCGGACAGGGGGCGCCGCAGATACGCAGTATTTT. This encodes CASGRTGGAADTQYF.

The gene calls are TRBV11-2 and TRBJ2-5, with a possible D match to TRBD2 (5 bases). V lost 3 bases and J 4 bases, leaving 12 bases between the germline ends. CDR1 and CDR2 from the germline V gene are SGHAT and FQNNGV. The CDR3 is 14 amino acids. CDR3 in DNA: TGTGCCAGCAGCTTTCTTCGGGGAAGAGAGACCCAGTACTTC. Encoded protein: CASSFLRGRETQYF.

This clone was seen just once. The genes are TRBV5-1 and TRBJ2-5; the D gene could be TRBD1 or TRBD2 (5 bases each). V shed 1 base and J shed 5 bases, with 9 bases lying between them. CDR1 and CDR2 (germline): SGHRS, YFSETQ. The CDR3 is 13 residues long. Here the CDR3 reads CASSLWGKETQYF. The CDR3 coding sequence is TGCGCCAGCAGCTTGTGGGGGAAGGAGACCCAGTACTTC.

This chain uses TRBV5-1 with TRBJ2-1, with D maybe TRBD2 (6 bases). CDR1 SGHRS and CDR2 YFSETQ come from the germline V gene. This CDR3 is built from 16 residues. Between the trimmed V and J ends, which lost 4 bases and 2 bases, there was a span of 16 bases. The CDR3 nucleotides read TGCGCCAGCAGCGGCCCGGGACTTCTGACCTACAATGAGCAGTTCTTC. The encoded protein is CASSGPGLLTYNEQFF.

The chain employs TRBV19 and TRBJ2-6; 7 bases align to TRBD1. V lost 10 bases and J lost 1; bases outside the gene matches: 13. The germline V gene has CDR1 LNHDA and CDR2 SQIVND (reference sequence). This CDR3 has 17 residues. The CDR3 reads CATRPGQPRSGANVLTF. The DNA of the CDR3 is TGTGCCACCCGCCCGGGACAGCCTCGGTCTGGGGCCAACGTCCTGACTTTC.

V is TRBV10-2 and J is TRBJ2-1, with a weak D call TRBD2 (6 bases). The CDR3 has 15 amino acids. V was clipped by 6 bases and J by 2 bases, with 14 bases between them. Germline CDR1 and CDR2: WSHSY and SAAADI. CDR3 DNA sequence: TGCGCCAGCAGCCCGGGGGACTTAGCCTACAATGAGCAGTTCTTC. Translating it yields CASSPGDLAYNEQFF.

The chain combines TRBV6-5 with TRBJ2-7; 8 positions match TRBD1. The CDR3 is 15 residues long. With 0 bases clipped from V and 3 bases from J, the junction kept 4 bases outside the gene matches. The germline gives CDR1 MNHEY, CDR2 SVGAGI. The CDR3 reads CASSYSTGGHYEQYF. CDR3 DNA: TGTGCCAGCAGTTACTCCACAGGGGGACACTACGAGCAGTACTTC.

The chain combines TRBV21-1 with TRBJ2-7; TRBD1 is taken as the D call from the table, unchecked against the DNA. TRBV21-1 is designated a pseudogene. The CDR3 runs 17 residues. The CDR3 bases are TGTGCCAGCAGCAAAGGGGTCCGGGCAGGGGGGACCTACGAGCAGTACTTC. Translating gives CASSKGVRAGGTYEQYF.

Concerning this clone itself: Other DNA variants within this sample encode the same CDR3. The J gene is TRBJ2-7, the V gene TRBV30; 7 bases align to TRBD2. This CDR3 is built from 12 residues. Germline loops: CDR1 GTSNPN, CDR2 SVGIG (reference sequence). The V and J ends lost 4 bases and 4 bases, in that order; junction bases with no gene match: 4. The CDR3 bases are TGTGCCTGGACTAGCGGTACATACGAGCAGTACTTC. Protein: CAWTSGTYEQYF.

CDR3 in DNA: TGTGCCAGCTGGTCGTCGAGGGATCCTAACTATGGCTACACCTTC. This codes for CASWSSRDPNYGYTF. The chain employs TRBV5-5 and TRBJ1-2; no clear D. This CDR3 has 15 amino acids. V was trimmed by 7 bases and J by 0 bases, leaving 16 bases between them. CDR1 SGHKS and CDR2 YYEKEE come from the germline V gene (reference sequence).

The sample holds a few counts of this clone. V is TRBV30 and J is TRBJ2-4, with D perhaps being TRBD1 or TRBD2 (5 bases each). The V gene's germline CDR1 is GTSNPN and CDR2 SVGIG (reference sequence). V dropped 1 base and J dropped 1 base, with 11 bases sitting between them. This CDR3 has 15 residues. CDR3 residues: CAWSGGTLAKNIQYF. The CDR3 DNA reads TGTGCCTGGAGTGGGGGGACGTTGGCCAAAAACATTCAGTACTTC.